This T cell receptor beta chain was found in a study of graft-versus-host responses after intestinal transplantation. This clone was found once. Its target is unknown. The protocol was immunoSEQ multiplex PCR, while the TCRdb copy is restricted to in-frame clones and leaves out a portion. This table holds approximately 58,000 clones, about 90% found once. Overall study results and limits: Early post-transplant declines in HvG were associated with peak levels of circulating GvH clones.

The germline V gene has CDR1 MDHEN and CDR2 SYDVKM. This CDR3 comprises 12 residues. The ends lost 5 bases at V and 12 bases at J; junction bases unmatched: 6. The chain carries TRBV28 and TRBJ1-1; 10 positions match TRBD1. This sample comprised PBMCs, obtained 26 days after transplant. The TCR comes from a human patient who received an intestinal transplant, so some T cells may come from the graft donor. CDR3 loop: CASSLGQGGSFF. In nucleotides, the CDR3 is TGTGCCAGCAGTCTCGGACAGGGGGGATCTTTCTTT.